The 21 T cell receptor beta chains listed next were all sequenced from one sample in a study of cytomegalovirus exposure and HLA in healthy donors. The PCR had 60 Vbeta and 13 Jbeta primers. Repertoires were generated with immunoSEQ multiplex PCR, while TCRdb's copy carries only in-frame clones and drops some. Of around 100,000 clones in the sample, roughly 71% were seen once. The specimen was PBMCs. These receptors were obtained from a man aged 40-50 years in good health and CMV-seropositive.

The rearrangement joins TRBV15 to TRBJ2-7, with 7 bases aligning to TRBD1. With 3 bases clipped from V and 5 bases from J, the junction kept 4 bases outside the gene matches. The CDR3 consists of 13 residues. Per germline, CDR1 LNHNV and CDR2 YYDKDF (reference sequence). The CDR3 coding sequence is TGTGCCACCAGCAGGACAGGGAACAACGAGCAGTACTTC. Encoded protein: CATSRTGNNEQYF.

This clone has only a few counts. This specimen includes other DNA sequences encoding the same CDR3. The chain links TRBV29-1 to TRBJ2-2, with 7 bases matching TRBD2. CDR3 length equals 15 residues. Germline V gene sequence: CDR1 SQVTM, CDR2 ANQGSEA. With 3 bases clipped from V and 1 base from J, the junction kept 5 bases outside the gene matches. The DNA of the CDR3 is TGCAGCGTTGATGGAATAGCGGGGAACACCGGGGAGCTGTTTTTT. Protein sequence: CSVDGIAGNTGELFF.

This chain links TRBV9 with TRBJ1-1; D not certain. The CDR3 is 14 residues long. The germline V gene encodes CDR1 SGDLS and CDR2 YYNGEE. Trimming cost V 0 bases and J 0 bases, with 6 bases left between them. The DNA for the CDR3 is TGTGCCAGCAGCGTAGGGGCAATGAACACTGAAGCTTTCTTT. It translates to CASSVGAMNTEAFF.

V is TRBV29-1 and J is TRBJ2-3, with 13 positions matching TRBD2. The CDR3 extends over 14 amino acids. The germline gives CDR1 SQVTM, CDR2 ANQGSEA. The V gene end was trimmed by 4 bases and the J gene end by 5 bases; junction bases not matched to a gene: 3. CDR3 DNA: TGCAGCGTTGTTCGACTAGCGGGAGGAGATACGCAGTATTTT. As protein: CSVVRLAGGDTQYF.

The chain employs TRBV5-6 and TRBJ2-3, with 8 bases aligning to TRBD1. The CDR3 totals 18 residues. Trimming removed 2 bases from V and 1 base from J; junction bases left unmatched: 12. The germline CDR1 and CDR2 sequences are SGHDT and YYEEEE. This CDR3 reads CASSLPRTGWGRTDTQYF. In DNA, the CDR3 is TGTGCCAGCAGCTTACCGAGGACAGGGTGGGGTCGCACAGATACGCAGTATTTT.

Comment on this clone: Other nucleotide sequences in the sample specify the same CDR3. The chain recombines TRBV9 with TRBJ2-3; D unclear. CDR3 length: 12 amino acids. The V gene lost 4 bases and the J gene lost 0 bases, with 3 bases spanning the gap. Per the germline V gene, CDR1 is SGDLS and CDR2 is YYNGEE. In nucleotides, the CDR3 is TGTGCCAGCAGCCTCAGCACAGATACGCAGTATTTT. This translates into CASSLSTDTQYF.

The CDR3 spells CASSVGSTHNEQFF. The CDR3 coding sequence is TGTGCCAGCAGTGTCGGGAGTACCCACAATGAGCAGTTCTTC. This chain links TRBV25-1 with TRBJ2-1; TRBD2 might be the D (6 bases). Germline CDR1 MGHDK, CDR2 SYGVNS. CDR3 size: 14 residues. The V end was cut by 4 bases, the J end by 5 bases, with 12 bases between.

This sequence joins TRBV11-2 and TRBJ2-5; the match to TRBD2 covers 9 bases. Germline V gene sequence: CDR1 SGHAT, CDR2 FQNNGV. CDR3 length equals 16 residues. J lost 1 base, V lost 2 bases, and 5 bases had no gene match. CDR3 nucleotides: TGTGCCAGCAGCTTAAGGGCGGGAGGGCCCCAAGAGACCCAGTACTTC. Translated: CASSLRAGGPQETQYF.

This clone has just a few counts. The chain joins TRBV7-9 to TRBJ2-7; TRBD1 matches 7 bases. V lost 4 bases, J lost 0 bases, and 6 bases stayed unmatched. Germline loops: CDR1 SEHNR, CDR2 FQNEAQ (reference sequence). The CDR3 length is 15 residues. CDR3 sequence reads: CASSSGTDSSYEQYV. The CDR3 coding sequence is TGTGCCAGCAGCTCAGGGACAGATAGCTCCTACGAGCAGTACGTC.

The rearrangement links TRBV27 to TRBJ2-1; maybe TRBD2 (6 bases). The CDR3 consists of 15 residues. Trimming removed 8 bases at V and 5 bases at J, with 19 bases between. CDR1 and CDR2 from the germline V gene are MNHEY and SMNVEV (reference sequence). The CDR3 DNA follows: TGTGCCAGCCGTATTGGGCGGGGAGGCCACAATGAGCAGTTCTTC. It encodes CASRIGRGGHNEQFF.

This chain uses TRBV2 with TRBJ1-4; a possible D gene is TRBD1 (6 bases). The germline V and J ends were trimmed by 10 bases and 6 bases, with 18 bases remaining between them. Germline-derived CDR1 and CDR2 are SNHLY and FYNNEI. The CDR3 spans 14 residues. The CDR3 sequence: CAINQGMGDEKLFF. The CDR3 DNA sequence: TGTGCCATCAATCAGGGGATGGGGGATGAAAAACTGTTTTTT.

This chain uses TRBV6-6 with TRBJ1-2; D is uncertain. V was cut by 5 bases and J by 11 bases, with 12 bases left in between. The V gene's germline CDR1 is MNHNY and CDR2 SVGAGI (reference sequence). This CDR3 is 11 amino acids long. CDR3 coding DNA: TGTGCCAGCAGTCTCGGGAGAGTTTACACCTTC. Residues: CASSLGRVYTF.

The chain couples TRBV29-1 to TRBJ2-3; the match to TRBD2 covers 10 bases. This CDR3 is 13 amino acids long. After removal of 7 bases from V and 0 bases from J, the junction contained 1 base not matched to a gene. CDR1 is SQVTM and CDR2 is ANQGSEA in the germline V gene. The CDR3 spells CSASGGSTDTQYF. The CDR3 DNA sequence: TGCAGCGCTAGCGGGGGTAGCACAGATACGCAGTATTTT.

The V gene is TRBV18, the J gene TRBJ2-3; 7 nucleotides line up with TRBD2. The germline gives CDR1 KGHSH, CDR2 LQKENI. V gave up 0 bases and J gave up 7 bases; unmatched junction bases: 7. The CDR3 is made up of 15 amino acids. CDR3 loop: CASSPPGRELYTQYF. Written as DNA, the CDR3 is TGTGCCAGCTCACCACCGGGGCGGGAGCTGTATACGCAGTATTTT.

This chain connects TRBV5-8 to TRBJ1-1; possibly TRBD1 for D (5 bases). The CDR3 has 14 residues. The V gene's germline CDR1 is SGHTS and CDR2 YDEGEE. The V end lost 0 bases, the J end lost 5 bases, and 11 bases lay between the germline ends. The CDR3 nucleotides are TGTGCCAGCAGCTTGGGGGGCGCGAGGACTGAAGCTTTCTTT. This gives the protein CASSLGGARTEAFF.

CDR3 nucleotides: TGTGCCAGCAGCAAAAGGGGGTACAGGTCCTACGAGCAGTACTTC. Translating it yields CASSKRGYRSYEQYF. The chain couples TRBV5-6 to TRBJ2-7; tentatively, D is TRBD1 (6 bases). Germline-derived CDR1 and CDR2 are SGHDT and YYEEEE. V gave up 4 bases and J gave up 1 base, with 15 bases separating them. This CDR3 is 15 amino acids long.

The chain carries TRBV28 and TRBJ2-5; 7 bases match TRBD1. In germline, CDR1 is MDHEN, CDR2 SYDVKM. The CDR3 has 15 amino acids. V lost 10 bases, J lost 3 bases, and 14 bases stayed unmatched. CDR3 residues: CAILSAGGLKETQYF. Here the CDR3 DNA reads TGTGCCATTCTGAGCGCAGGGGGTCTCAAAGAGACCCAGTACTTC.

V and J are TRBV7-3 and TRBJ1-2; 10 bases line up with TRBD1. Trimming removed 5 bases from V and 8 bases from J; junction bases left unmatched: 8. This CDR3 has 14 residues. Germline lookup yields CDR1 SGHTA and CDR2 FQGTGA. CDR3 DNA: TGTGCCAGCAGCCCCGGGACAGGGGCACGCGGCTACACCTTC. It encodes CASSPGTGARGYTF. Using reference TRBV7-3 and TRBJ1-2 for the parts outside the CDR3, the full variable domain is GAGVSQTPSNKVTEKGKYVELRCDPISGHTALYWYRQSLGQGPEFLIYFQGTGAADDSGLPNDRFFAVRPEGSVSTLKIQRTERGDSAVYLCASSPGTGARGYTFGSGTRLTVV.

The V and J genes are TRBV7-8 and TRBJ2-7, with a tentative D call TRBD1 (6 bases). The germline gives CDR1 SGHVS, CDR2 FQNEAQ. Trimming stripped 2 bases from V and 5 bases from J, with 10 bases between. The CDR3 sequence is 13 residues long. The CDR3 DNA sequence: TGTGCCAGCAGCTTATACAGGGTCAACGAGCAGTACTTC. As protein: CASSLYRVNEQYF.

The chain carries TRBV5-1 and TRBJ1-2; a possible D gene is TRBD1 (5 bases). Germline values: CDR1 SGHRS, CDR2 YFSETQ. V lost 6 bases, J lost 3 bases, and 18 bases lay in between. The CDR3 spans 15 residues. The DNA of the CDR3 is TGCGCCAGCAAACCGAGGACGGGGGATTACTATGGCTACACCTTC. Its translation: CASKPRTGDYYGYTF.

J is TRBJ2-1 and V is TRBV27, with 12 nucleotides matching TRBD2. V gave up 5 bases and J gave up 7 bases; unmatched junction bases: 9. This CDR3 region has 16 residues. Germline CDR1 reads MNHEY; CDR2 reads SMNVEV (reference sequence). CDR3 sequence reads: CASSMTSGSLQNEQFF. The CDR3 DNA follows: TGTGCCAGCAGTATGACTAGCGGGAGTTTGCAAAATGAGCAGTTCTTC.